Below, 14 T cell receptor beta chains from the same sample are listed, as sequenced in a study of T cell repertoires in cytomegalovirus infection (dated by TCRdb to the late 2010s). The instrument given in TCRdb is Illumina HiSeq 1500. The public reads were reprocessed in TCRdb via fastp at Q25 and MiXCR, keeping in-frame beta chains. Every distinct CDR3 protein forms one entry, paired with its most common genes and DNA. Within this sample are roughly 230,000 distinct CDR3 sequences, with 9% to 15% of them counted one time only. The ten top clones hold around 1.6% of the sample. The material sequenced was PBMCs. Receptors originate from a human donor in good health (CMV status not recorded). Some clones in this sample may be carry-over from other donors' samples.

The CDR3: CATSDLTDRSKAKNIQYF. CDR3 nucleotide sequence: TGTGCCACCAGTGATTTAACTGACAGGTCAAAAGCCAAAAACATTCAGTACTTC. The chain uses TRBV24-1 and TRBJ2-4, with TRBD1 as a possible D gene (6 bases). Trimming took off 1 base at V and 0 bases at J, with 15 bases between the two ends. The CDR3 has 18 amino acids. Germline CDR1 reads KGHDR; CDR2 reads SFDVKD.

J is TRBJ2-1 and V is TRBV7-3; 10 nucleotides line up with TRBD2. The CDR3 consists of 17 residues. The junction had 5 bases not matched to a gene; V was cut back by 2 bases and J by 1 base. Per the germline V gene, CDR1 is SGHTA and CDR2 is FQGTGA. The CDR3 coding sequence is TGTGCCAGCAGCTTACCGCCTAGCGGGAGTTCCTACAATGAGCAGTTCTTC. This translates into CASSLPPSGSSYNEQFF.

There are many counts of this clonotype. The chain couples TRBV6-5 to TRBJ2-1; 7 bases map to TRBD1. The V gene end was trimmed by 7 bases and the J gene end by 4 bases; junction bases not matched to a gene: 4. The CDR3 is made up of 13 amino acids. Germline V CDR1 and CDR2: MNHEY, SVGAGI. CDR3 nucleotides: TGTGCCAGCAAAAAGGGACAGTACAATGAGCAGTTCTTC. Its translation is CASKKGQYNEQFF.

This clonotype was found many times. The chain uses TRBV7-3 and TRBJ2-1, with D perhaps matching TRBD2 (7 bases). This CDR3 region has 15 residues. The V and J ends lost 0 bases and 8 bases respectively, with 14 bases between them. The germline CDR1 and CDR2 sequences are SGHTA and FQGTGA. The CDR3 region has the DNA TGTGCCAGCAGCTTAACACCGAACGGGGGGCATGAGCAGTTCTTC. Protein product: CASSLTPNGGHEQFF. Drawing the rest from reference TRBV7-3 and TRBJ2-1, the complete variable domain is GAGVSQTPSNKVTEKGKYVELRCDPISGHTALYWYRQSLGQGPEFLIYFQGTGAADDSGLPNDRFFAVRPEGSVSTLKIQRTERGDSAVYLCASSLTPNGGHEQFFGPGTRLTVL.

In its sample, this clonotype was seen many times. The CDR3 DNA follows: TGCAGCGTCCGACTAGCGGGCTCCTACGAGCAGTACTTC. Translating it yields CSVRLAGSYEQYF. The V call is TRBV29-1, the J call TRBJ2-7, with 10 bases that match TRBD2. With 6 bases clipped from V and 0 bases from J, the junction kept 2 bases outside the gene matches. The V gene's germline CDR1 is SQVTM and CDR2 ANQGSEA. The CDR3 length is 13 residues.

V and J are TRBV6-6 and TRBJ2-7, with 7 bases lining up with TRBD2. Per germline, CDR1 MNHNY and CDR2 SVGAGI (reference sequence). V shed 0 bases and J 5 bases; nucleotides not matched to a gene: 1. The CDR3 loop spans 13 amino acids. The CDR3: CASSYSRGDEQYF. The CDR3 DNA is TGTGCCAGCAGTTACTCCCGGGGGGACGAGCAGTACTTC.

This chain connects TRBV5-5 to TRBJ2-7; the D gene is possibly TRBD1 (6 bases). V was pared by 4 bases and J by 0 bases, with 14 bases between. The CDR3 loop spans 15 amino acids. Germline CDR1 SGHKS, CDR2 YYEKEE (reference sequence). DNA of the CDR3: TGTGCCAGCAGCCCTAGGGACACTAGCTCCTACGAGCAGTACTTC. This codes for CASSPRDTSSYEQYF.

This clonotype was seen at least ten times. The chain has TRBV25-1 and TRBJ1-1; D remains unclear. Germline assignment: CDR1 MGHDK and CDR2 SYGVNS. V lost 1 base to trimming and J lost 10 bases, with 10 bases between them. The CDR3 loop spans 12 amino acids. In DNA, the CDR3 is TGTGCCAGCAGTGAATCGGGTGTGGTAGCTTTCTTT. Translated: CASSESGVVAFF.

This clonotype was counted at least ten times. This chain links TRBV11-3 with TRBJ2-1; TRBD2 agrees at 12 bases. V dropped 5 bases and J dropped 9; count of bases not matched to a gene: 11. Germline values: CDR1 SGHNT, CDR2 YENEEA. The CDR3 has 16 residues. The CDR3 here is CASSERTSGAFGEQFF. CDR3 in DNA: TGTGCCAGCAGCGAAAGGACTAGCGGGGCTTTCGGTGAGCAGTTCTTC.

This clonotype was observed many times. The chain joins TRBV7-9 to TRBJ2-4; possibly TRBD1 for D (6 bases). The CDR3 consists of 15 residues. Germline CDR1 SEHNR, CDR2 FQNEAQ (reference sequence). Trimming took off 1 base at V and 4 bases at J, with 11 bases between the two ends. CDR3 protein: CASSLEPTGKNIQYF. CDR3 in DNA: TGTGCCAGCAGCTTAGAGCCGACAGGAAAAAACATTCAGTACTTC.

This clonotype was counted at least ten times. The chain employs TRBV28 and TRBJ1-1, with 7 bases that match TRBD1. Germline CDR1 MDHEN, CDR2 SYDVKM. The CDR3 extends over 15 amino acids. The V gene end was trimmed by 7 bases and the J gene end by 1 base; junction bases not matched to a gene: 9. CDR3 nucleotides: TGTGCCAGCACCTACCCAGGGGGAGCGAACACTGAAGCTTTCTTT. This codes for CASTYPGGANTEAFF.

This chain's CDR3 is CASKPTGGVDEKLFF. CDR3 DNA: TGTGCCAGTAAACCTACTGGGGGAGTAGATGAAAAACTGTTTTTT. The rearrangement uses TRBV19 and TRBJ1-4; weak D call: TRBD1 (5 bases). V was shortened by 7 bases and J by 6 bases, with 18 bases between the two germline ends. The CDR3 consists of 15 residues. CDR1 is LNHDA and CDR2 is SQIVND in the germline V gene (reference sequence).

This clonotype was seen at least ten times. CDR3: CASRPGGYPSGELFF. In DNA form, the CDR3 reads TGTGCCAGCCGCCCCGGGGGGTACCCAAGCGGGGAGCTGTTTTTT. The chain employs TRBV6-2 or TRBV6-3 and TRBJ2-2; TRBD2 aligns across 7 bases. Germline CDR1 MNHEY, CDR2 SVGEGT. The V segment lost 8 bases and the J segment 7 bases; nucleotides outside the gene matches: 13. This CDR3 is built from 15 residues.

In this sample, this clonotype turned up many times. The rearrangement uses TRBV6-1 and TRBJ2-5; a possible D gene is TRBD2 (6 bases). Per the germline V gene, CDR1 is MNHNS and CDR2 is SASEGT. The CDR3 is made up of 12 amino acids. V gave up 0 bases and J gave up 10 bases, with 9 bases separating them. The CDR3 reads CASSEAVADQYF. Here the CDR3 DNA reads TGTGCCAGCAGTGAAGCAGTAGCGGACCAGTACTTC.